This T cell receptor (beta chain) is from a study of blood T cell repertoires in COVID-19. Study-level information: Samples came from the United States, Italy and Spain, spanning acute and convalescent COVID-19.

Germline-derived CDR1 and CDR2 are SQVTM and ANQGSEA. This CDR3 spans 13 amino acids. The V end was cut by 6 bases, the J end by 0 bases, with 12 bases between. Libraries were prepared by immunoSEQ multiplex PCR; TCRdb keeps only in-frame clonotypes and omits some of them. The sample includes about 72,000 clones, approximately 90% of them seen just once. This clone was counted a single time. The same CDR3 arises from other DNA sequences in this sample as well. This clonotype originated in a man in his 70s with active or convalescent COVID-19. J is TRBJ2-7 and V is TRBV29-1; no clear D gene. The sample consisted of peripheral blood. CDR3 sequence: CSVLDWSSYEQYF. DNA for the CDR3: TGCAGCGTCCTCGACTGGAGCTCCTACGAGCAGTACTTC.